The clone carrying this T cell receptor (beta chain) was seen a handful of times. What it binds is not known. This specimen belongs to a study of response to subunit inactivated influenza vaccine. The study's findings and limits: The authors put forward the suggestion that each seasonal influenza vaccination may bring in only a limited number of new T cells.

The CDR3 runs 13 residues. V was pared by 1 base and J by 9 bases, with 10 bases between. The germline CDR1 and CDR2 sequences are SGHTA and FQGNSA. TCRdb fed the RT-PCR reads into MiXCR, producing one record per CDR3 protein. The sample includes hundreds of thousands of distinct CDR3 sequences, 7.6% of them seen just once. J is TRBJ2-1 and V is TRBV7-2, with no clear D. The receptor was isolated from a man aged 50 to 75 who received an inactivated influenza vaccine. Sequencing was performed on PBMCs from blood, taken 23 months after vaccination. CDR3 coding DNA: TGTGCCAGCAGCTTAGTGGCCAGTGGTGAGCAGTTCTTC. It codes for CASSLVASGEQFF. Full variable domain (outside the CDR3, taken from reference TRBV7-2 and TRBJ2-1): GAGVSQSPSNKVTEKGKDVELRCDPISGHTALYWYRQSLGQGLEFLIYFQGNSAPDKSGLPSDRFSAERTGGSVSTLTIQRTQQEDSAVYLCASSLVASGEQFFGPGTRLTVL.